The 21 T cell receptor beta chains below were found in one sample sequenced in a study of T-cell memory formation after mild COVID-19. TCRdb re-derived calls from the 5' RACE reads in MiXCR, one entry per CDR3 protein. This table holds hundreds of thousands of distinct CDR3 sequences, about 17% found once. Sequencing was carried out using PBMCs or a T cell subset sorted from them (not recorded which). All receptors come from a man between 18 and 35 years old who had mild COVID-19 (a few samples of this study predate the infection). Cell type and time point are not known.

The gene calls are TRBV20-1 and TRBJ2-7; D remains ambiguous. The CDR3 is 13 residues long. The germline V gene has CDR1 DFQATT and CDR2 SNEGSKA (reference sequence). V gave up 6 bases and J gave up 0 bases, with 12 bases separating them. The CDR3 loop is CSALEETSYEQYF. The CDR3 DNA sequence: TGCAGTGCCCTGGAAGAAACCTCCTACGAGCAGTACTTC.

CDR3: CASSYPGTYGYTF. The CDR3 DNA follows: TGTGCCAGCAGTTACCCGGGAACTTATGGCTACACCTTC. The V and J genes are TRBV6-5 and TRBJ1-2; D gene uncertain. Deletions cut 2 bases from V and 5 bases from J, with 9 bases between. The CDR3 is 13 residues long. Per germline, CDR1 MNHEY and CDR2 SVGAGI.

This clonotype was counted ten times or more. V usage is TRBV28 and J usage is TRBJ2-2, with a possible D match to TRBD2 (5 bases). This CDR3 is built from 15 residues. The V gene's germline CDR1 is MDHEN and CDR2 SYDVKM. The V and J ends lost 4 bases and 8 bases respectively, with 17 bases between them. The CDR3 nucleotides are TGTGCCAGCAGTTCTCGGGGTTATGGGATAGGGGAGCTGTTTTTT. It codes for CASSSRGYGIGELFF.

This clonotype was found a few times. This chain links TRBV7-9 with TRBJ2-2; TRBD2 aligns across 10 bases. Trimming removed 5 bases from V and 7 bases from J; junction bases left unmatched: 10. CDR3 length: 16 amino acids. Looked up from germline, CDR1 is SEHNR and CDR2 is FQNEAQ (reference sequence). The CDR3: CASSPLAGGLLGELFF. CDR3 DNA sequence: TGTGCCAGCAGCCCATTAGCGGGGGGACTCCTCGGGGAGCTGTTTTTT. Full variable domain (missing parts from reference TRBV7-9 and TRBJ2-2): DTGVSQNPRHKITKRGQNVTFRCDPISEHNRLYWYRQTLGQGPEFLTYFQNEAQLEKSRLLSDRFSAERPKGSFSTLEIQRTEQGDSAMYLCASSPLAGGLLGELFFGEGSRLTVL.

This clonotype was counted between two and nine times. The chain uses TRBV6-2 or TRBV6-3 and TRBJ2-3; 11 bases are a match to TRBD1. The CDR3 is 14 residues long. Germline lookup yields CDR1 MNHEY and CDR2 SVGEGT. V was pared by 6 bases and J by 4 bases, with 3 bases of the junction left unmatched. CDR3 amino acids: CASSGGQGADTQYF. CDR3 DNA: TGTGCCAGCAGCGGGGGACAGGGGGCAGATACGCAGTATTTT.

This chain joins TRBV15 and TRBJ1-1, with D possibly matching TRBD1 (6 bases). This CDR3 region has 14 residues. V lost 0 bases and J lost 7, with 12 bases in between. Germline loops: CDR1 LNHNV, CDR2 YYDKDF (reference sequence). For the CDR3, the DNA is TGTGCCACCAGCAGAGAAGGCGGACAGCTTGAAGCTTTCTTT. Its translation is CATSREGGQLEAFF.

The V and J genes are TRBV7-2 and TRBJ2-5; TRBD2 matches at 9 bases. The germline CDR1 and CDR2 sequences are SGHTA and FQGNSA. The CDR3 has 15 residues. J gave up 0 bases and V 5 bases, and 4 bases lay outside the gene matches. The CDR3 loop reads CASSRAGGYQETQYF. CDR3 nucleotides: TGTGCCAGCAGCCGAGCGGGGGGATACCAAGAGACCCAGTACTTC.

In its sample, this clonotype was seen a few times. The genes are TRBV4-1 and TRBJ1-5; D unresolved. The germline V gene encodes CDR1 MGHRA and CDR2 YSYEKL. The CDR3 spans 15 residues. V was pared by 1 base and J by 2 bases, with 9 bases between. The CDR3 bases are TGCGCCAGCAGCCAAGTACCGGGCGGCAATCAGCCCCAGCATTTT. The encoded protein is CASSQVPGGNQPQHF.

This sequence joins TRBV3-1 and TRBJ2-2; D is unclear. The CDR3 has 15 residues. Trimming left V 2 bases short and J 2 bases short, with 9 bases between. The V gene's germline CDR1 is LGHDT and CDR2 YNNKEL (reference sequence). CDR3 in DNA: TGTGCCAGCAGCCAACGTGACAATAACACCGGGGAGCTGTTTTTT. Amino acids: CASSQRDNNTGELFF. Looking up the rest from reference TRBV3-1 and TRBJ2-2 gives the full variable domain: DTAVSQTPKYLVTQMGNDKSIKCEQNLGHDTMYWYKQDSKKFLKIMFSYNNKELIINETVPNRFSPKSPDKAHLNLHINSLELGDSAVYFCASSQRDNNTGELFFGEGSRLTVL.

This clonotype has more than one count but fewer than ten. The rearrangement links TRBV6-2 or TRBV6-3 to TRBJ1-2; no firm D call. The CDR3 sequence is 16 residues long. The V gene's germline CDR1 is MNHEY and CDR2 SVGEGT. V lost 0 bases, J lost 5 bases, and 16 bases lay in between. This CDR3 is CASSYSRGGRIYGYTF. As DNA, the CDR3 is TGTGCCAGCAGTTACTCCCGCGGCGGCAGGATATATGGCTACACCTTC.

The chain is built from TRBV5-5 and TRBJ2-3; no clear D gene. Germline-derived CDR1 and CDR2 are SGHKS and YYEKEE (reference sequence). The length of the CDR3 is 13 residues. The germline V and J ends were trimmed by 3 bases and 3 bases, with 8 bases remaining between them. CDR3 coding DNA: TGTGCCAGCAGCTCCCTAATTACAGATACGCAGTATTTT. This sequence encodes CASSSLITDTQYF.

Written as DNA, the CDR3 is TGTGCCAGTCACAAACTGAACACTGAAGCTTTCTTT. It is translated as CASHKLNTEAFF. This rearrangement joins TRBV6-5 to TRBJ1-1, with no clear D. CDR1 MNHEY and CDR2 SVGAGI come from the germline V gene. Trimming took 9 bases from V and 0 from J, leaving 8 bases between them. The CDR3 has 12 amino acids.

This chain connects TRBV12-3 or TRBV12-4 to TRBJ2-6, with TRBD1 matching over 7 bases. J gave up 0 bases and V 5 bases, and 10 bases lay outside the gene matches. This CDR3 has 18 residues. The CDR3 protein is CASSRPGQTFSGANVLTF. CDR3 DNA: TGTGCCAGCAGTCGACCGGGACAGACCTTCTCTGGGGCCAACGTCCTGACTTTC.

This clonotype was found a few times. The gene calls are TRBV5-1 and TRBJ2-5, with D possibly being TRBD2 (6 bases). Germline V gene lookup returns CDR1 SGHRS and CDR2 YFSETQ. V gave up 5 bases and J gave up 3 bases, with 14 bases separating them. The CDR3 extends over 14 amino acids. This chain's CDR3 is CASRDPRGKETQYF. CDR3 DNA sequence: TGCGCCAGCAGGGACCCTCGGGGGAAAGAGACCCAGTACTTC.

The chain employs TRBV7-9 and TRBJ1-1; D is uncertain. In germline, CDR1 is SEHNR, CDR2 FQNEAQ (reference sequence). This CDR3 has 12 amino acids. The ends were cut back, 5 bases at V and 6 bases at J, with 10 bases in the middle. The DNA for the CDR3 is TGTGCCAGCAGCGTAACAGAGTCTGAAGCTTTCTTT. Amino acid sequence: CASSVTESEAFF. Full variable domain (remainder filled in from reference TRBV7-9 and TRBJ1-1): DTGVSQNPRHKITKRGQNVTFRCDPISEHNRLYWYRQTLGQGPEFLTYFQNEAQLEKSRLLSDRFSAERPKGSFSTLEIQRTEQGDSAMYLCASSVTESEAFFGQGTRLTVV.

The chain joins TRBV20-1 to TRBJ1-6; tentative D call: TRBD1 (6 bases). The CDR3 totals 15 residues. CDR1 and CDR2 from the germline V gene are DFQATT and SNEGSKA (reference sequence). Between the trimmed V and J ends, which lost 3 bases and 6 bases, there was a span of 15 bases. CDR3 sequence (DNA): TGCAGTGCTAGGGCGGACAGCCCTTTTAATTCACCCCTCCACTTT. As protein: CSARADSPFNSPLHF.

The chain uses TRBV27 and TRBJ2-3, with D possibly being TRBD1 or TRBD2 (5 bases each). CDR3 length: 17 residues. Trimming shortened V by 2 bases and J by 6 bases, and 21 bases separated the two germline ends. Germline CDR1 and CDR2: MNHEY and SMNVEV (reference sequence). CDR3 amino acids: CASSLEGRGPASDTQYF. In DNA form, the CDR3 reads TGTGCCAGCAGTTTAGAGGGGCGAGGACCGGCCTCGGATACGCAGTATTTT.

This chain links TRBV5-1 with TRBJ1-2; 9 bases are shared with TRBD1. Germline V gives CDR1 SGHRS, CDR2 YFSETQ. J gave up 1 base and V 4 bases, and 5 bases lay outside the gene matches. The CDR3 is 15 residues long. CDR3 nucleotide sequence: TGCGCCAGCAGCGACGGGACAGGGTATAACTATGGCTACACCTTC. Amino acid sequence: CASSDGTGYNYGYTF.

This chain links TRBV11-2 with TRBJ1-2, with D possibly TRBD1 on 5 matching bases. The V end was cut by 6 bases, the J end by 0 bases, with 17 bases between. Germline V gives CDR1 SGHAT, CDR2 FQNNGV. The CDR3 covers 16 residues. CDR3 protein: CASSSRGGTTNYGYTF. The CDR3 bases are TGTGCCAGCAGTTCTCGGGGAGGGACGACTAACTATGGCTACACCTTC.

The V and J genes are TRBV6-5 and TRBJ2-3; 9 bases are shared with TRBD2. Looked up from germline, CDR1 is MNHEY and CDR2 is SVGAGI. V lost 4 bases to trimming and J lost 8 bases; unmatched junction nucleotides: 13. This CDR3 has 16 residues. The CDR3 DNA reads as TGTGCCAGCAGTTGGCAACTGGCGGGGGGGATAGGTACGCAGTATTTT. Translating it yields CASSWQLAGGIGTQYF.

This clonotype came up a few times. The gene calls are TRBV20-1 and TRBJ2-2, with no clear D. Germline V CDR1 and CDR2: DFQATT, SNEGSKA (reference sequence). V gave up 5 bases and J gave up 2 bases, with 3 bases separating them. This CDR3 spans 11 amino acids. The CDR3 loop is CSAYNTGELFF. CDR3 coding DNA: TGCAGTGCTTATAACACCGGGGAGCTGTTTTTT.